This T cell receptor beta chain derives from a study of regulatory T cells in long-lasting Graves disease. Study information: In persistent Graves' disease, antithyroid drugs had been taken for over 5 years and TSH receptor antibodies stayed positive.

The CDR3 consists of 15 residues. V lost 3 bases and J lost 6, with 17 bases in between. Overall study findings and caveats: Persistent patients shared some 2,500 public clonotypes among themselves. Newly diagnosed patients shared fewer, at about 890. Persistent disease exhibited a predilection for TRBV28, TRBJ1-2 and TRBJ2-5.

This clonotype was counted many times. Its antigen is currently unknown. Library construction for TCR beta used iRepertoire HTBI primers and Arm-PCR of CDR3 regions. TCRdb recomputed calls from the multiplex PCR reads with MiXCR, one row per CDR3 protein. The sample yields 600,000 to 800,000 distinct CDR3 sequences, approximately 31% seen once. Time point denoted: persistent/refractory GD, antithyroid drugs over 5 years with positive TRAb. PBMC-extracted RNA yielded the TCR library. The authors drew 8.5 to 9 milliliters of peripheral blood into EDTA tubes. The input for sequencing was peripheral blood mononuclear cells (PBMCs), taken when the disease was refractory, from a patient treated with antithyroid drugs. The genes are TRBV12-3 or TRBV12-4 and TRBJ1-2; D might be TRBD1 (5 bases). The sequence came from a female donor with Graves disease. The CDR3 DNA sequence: TGTGCCAGCAGTTTCGGGACTTCCAGGATTGATGGCTACACCTTC. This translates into CASSFGTSRIDGYTF.